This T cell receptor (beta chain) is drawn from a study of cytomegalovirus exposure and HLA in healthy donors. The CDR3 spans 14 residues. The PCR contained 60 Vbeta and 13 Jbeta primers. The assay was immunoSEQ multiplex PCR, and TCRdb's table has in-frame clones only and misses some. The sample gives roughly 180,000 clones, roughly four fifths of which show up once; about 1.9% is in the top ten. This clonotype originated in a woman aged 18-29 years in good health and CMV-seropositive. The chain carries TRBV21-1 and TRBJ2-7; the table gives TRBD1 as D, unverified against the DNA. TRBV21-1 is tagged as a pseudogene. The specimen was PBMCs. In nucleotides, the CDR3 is TGTGCCAGCAGCAAAGACCAGGAAACCTACGAGCAGTACTTC. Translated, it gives CASSKDQETYEQYF.